This T cell receptor (beta chain) was identified during a study of long-term antiretroviral therapy in people with HIV (dated by TCRdb to about 2022). Looking at the study overall: The earliest samples were collected about a decade before the 2015 WHO recommendation for immediate ART, when ART was typically delayed until CD4 counts fell. The cohort contributed under 200 cryopreserved PBMC samples from 30 adults with confirmed HIV infection, collected serially over a mean of approximately 6 years (range 1-12). About 40% of the 30 participants with HIV were female. A retrospective serial study tested whether ART initiation and durable HIV suppression were associated with changes in peripheral blood TRB repertoire composition and diversity. Test extractions of a monoclonal T-cell line alongside 33 polyclonal samples showed no cross-contamination during QIAcube processing. Points the paper makes about the study in general: A significant increase in TRB diversity was found to be associated with ART initiation, although TRB diversity was observed to remain significantly below that of transplant donor controls even after long-term ART. Because pre-ART samples had limited cell numbers, profiling was done on unsorted PBMC rather than on sorted CD4+ and CD8+ T cells. The samples span the years 2004 to 2017, and the ART regimens used may be less effective than current regimens. Inferences about post-ART repertoire changes are limited because no data were available on ART adherence, viral resistance or therapy changes. CDR3 length ranges in HIV repertoires were narrower than in controls, and network structure suggested an antigen-experienced repertoire with only a slight naive shift after ART. Expanded TRB clones identified before ART initiation dominated the repertoire at all time points, although this dominance fluctuated and declined in many PLHIV after ART. Owing to limited PBMC availability, only the TCR beta chain was sequenced, without alpha chain pairing.

As regards this clone: Its binding antigen is unknown. It has no much larger one-base neighbor in the sample; base qualities were not kept.

To be included, a participant needed at least one PBMC sample from before ART initiation plus at least two post-ART samples. Every participant with HIV received treatment in the United States of America. Before DNA extraction, cryopreserved samples containing about 1-11 million PBMC were thawed and washed. At the time of the earliest PBMC sample, participants with HIV were aged between roughly 23 and 60 years. PBMC samples were contributed by each participant from 1-4 timepoints before ART initiation and 2-8 timepoints after ART initiation, with a median of 7 samples. For every participant, serial HIV viral load, CD4+ T-cell count, ART history and demographic data were obtained. Genomic DNA was extracted from unsorted PBMC with a Qiagen kit on a QIAcube, processed in batches of 12 samples. Sequencing of the TRB variable region was done with the immunoSEQ hsTCRB v3.0 assay at survey level resolution. The target sequencing depth for TRB was about 35,000-50,000 T-cell genomes per sample. Pooled TRB libraries were sequenced on an Illumina MiSeq with a v3 150-cycle kit. In the original analysis: Repertoire analysis ran in R within a reproducible Nextflow workflow covering QC, data transformation and analysis. LymphoSeq2, an R package for AIRR-Seq data exploration, was used to implement custom analyses. After excluding several samples that yielded fewer than 5000 total TRB sequences, 190 or so HIV repertoires remained for analysis. Of the roughly 180 retained HIV repertoires, 59 were collected before and around 130 after ART initiation. Each repertoire was downsampled to 5000 TRB nucleotide sequences, and summary statistics were averaged across 100 downsampling iterations. Only TRB sequences with CDR3 regions of at least seven amino acids were retained for analysis. Diversity was assessed using a clonality score derived from Shannon entropy and using the Gini coefficient. In repertoire networks, the top 5000 CDR3 amino acid sequences were linked whenever an edit distance of one separated two sequences. For TRB CDR3 amino acid sequences, GLIPH2 was used to predict antigen specificity groups and MHC restriction. CDR3 amino acid sequences were matched against VDJdb and McPAS-TCR to flag known CMV, EBV, HIV or tissue antigen associations. Pre-ART, post-ART and control groups were compared with Wilcoxon signed-rank tests and Holm-Bonferroni correction. The table comes from immuneACCESS by way of TCRdb, which keeps in-frame sequences with V and J called. Part of the clones is missing from these tables; in studies checked, under half for an unresolved V gene and the rest for unknown reasons. V and J calls and clone size are copied from that table; D and trimming were computed from the DNA. The sample table contains 26,000 or so clones; only one count was recorded for approximately 86% of them. The ten largest clones add up to around 4% of the sample.

Trimming costs V 1 base and J 3 bases, and their ends lie 10 bases apart. The germline V gene gives CDR1 as SGHDT and CDR2 as YYEEEE. CDR3 length: 15 amino acids, cysteine to phenylalanine. The entry retains the CDR3 DNA only, 45 bases that are in frame from base 1. Rearrangement joined TRBV5-6 to TRBJ1-4, with no confidently assigned D gene. This sample comprised unsorted PBMCs, obtained 1.9 years after starting antiretroviral therapy. The origin of this receptor is a woman in her thirties with HIV. The nucleotide sequence reads as follows: TGTGCCAGCAGCTTGTTGGGAACCTCTAATGAAAAACTGTTTTTT. Its product reads: CASSLLGTSNEKLFF.